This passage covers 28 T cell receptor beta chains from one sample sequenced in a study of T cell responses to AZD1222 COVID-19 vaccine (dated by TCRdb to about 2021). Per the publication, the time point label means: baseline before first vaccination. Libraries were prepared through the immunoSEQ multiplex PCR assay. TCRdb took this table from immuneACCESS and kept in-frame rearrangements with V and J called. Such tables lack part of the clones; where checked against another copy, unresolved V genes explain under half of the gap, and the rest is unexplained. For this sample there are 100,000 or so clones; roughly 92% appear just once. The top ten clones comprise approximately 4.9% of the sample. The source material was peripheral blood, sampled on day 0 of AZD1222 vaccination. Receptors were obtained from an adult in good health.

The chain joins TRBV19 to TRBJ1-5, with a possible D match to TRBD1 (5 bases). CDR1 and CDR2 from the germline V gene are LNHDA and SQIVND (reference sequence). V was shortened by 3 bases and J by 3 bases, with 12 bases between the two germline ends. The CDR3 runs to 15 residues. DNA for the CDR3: TGTGCCAGTAGTATCGGGCAGGGCGACAATCAGCCCCAGCATTTT. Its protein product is CASSIGQGDNQPQHF.

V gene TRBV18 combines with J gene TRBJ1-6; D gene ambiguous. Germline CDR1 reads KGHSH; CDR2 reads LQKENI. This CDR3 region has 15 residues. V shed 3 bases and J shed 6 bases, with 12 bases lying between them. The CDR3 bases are TGTGCCAGCTCACCCACGGTTATGACTAATTCACCCCTCCACTTT. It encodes CASSPTVMTNSPLHF.

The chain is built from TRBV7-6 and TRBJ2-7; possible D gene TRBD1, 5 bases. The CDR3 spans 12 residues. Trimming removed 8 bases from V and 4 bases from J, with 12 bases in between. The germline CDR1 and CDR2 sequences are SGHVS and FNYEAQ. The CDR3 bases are TGTGCCAGCGGGCAGGGCGCTTACGAGCAGTACTTC. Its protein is CASGQGAYEQYF.

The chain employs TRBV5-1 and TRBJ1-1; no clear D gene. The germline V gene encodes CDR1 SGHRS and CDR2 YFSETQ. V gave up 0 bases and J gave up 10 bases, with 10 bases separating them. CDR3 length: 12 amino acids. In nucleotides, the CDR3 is TGCGCCAGCAGCTTGGATGAGCGTATAGCTTTCTTT. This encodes CASSLDERIAFF.

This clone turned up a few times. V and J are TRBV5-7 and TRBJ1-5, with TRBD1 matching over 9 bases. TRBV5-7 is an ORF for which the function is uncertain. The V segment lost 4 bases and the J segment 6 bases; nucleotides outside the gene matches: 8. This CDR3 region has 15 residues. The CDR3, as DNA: TGTGCCAGCAGCACCTACAGGGGACAGGGTCAGCCCCAGCATTTT. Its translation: CASSTYRGQGQPQHF.

Here the CDR3 DNA reads TGTGCCAGCAGCTTAATACCGGTGTCTAGCCTGAACACTGAAGCTTTCTTT. It specifies CASSLIPVSSLNTEAFF. The chain has TRBV7-3 and TRBJ1-1; D not certain. Germline loops: CDR1 SGHTA, CDR2 FQGTGA. V was shortened by 1 base and J by 0 bases, with 15 bases between the two germline ends. The CDR3 spans 17 residues.

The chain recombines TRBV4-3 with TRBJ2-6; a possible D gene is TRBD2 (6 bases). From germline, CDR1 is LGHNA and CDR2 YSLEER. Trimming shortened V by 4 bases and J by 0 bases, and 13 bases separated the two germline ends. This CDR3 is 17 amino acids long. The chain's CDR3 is CASSLRDFRSGANVLTF. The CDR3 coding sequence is TGCGCCAGCAGCCTCCGGGACTTTCGCTCTGGGGCCAACGTCCTGACTTTC.

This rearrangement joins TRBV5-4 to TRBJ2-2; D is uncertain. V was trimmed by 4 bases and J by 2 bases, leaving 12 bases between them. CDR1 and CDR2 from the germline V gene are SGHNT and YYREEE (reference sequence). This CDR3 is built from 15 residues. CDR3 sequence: CASSPPGLNTGELFF. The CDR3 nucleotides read TGTGCCAGCAGCCCTCCGGGCCTAAACACCGGGGAGCTGTTTTTT. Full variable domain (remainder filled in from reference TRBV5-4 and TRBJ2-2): ETGVTQSPTHLIKTRGQQVTLRCSSQSGHNTVSWYQQALGQGPQFIFQYYREEENGRGNFPPRFSGLQFPNYSSELNVNALELDDSALYLCASSPPGLNTGELFFGEGSRLTVL.

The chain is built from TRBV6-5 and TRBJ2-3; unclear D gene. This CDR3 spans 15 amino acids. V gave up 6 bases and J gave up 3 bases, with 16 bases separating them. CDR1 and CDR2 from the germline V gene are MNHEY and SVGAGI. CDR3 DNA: TGTGCCAGCAGCCAGCCCTCTGCCGCAACAGATACGCAGTATTTT. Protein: CASSQPSAATDTQYF.

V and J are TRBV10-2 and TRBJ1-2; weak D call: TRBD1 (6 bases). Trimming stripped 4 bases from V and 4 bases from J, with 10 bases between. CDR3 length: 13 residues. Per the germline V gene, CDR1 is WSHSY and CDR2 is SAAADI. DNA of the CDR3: TGCGCCAGCAGTGGTTCACAGGGCTATGGCTACACCTTC. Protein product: CASSGSQGYGYTF.

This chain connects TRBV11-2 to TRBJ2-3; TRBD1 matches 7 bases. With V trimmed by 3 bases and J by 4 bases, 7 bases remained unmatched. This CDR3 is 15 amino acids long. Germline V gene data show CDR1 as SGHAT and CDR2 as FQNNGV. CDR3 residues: CASSFRDRGADTQYF. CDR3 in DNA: TGTGCCAGCAGCTTCCGGGACAGAGGGGCAGATACGCAGTATTTT. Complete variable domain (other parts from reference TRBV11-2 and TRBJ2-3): EAGVAQSPRYKIIEKRQSVAFWCNPISGHATLYWYQQILGQGPKLLIQFQNNGVVDDSQLPKDRFSAERLKGVDSTLKIQPAKLEDSAVYLCASSFRDRGADTQYFGPGTRLTVL.

This chain's CDR3 is CASSLWGQGGQPQHF. Here the CDR3 DNA reads TGTGCCAGCAGCTTATGGGGACAGGGTGGCCAGCCCCAGCATTTT. The gene calls are TRBV7-2 and TRBJ1-5; TRBD1 aligns across 9 bases. The CDR3 has 15 amino acids. Germline V CDR1 and CDR2: SGHTA, FQGNSA. Unmatched junction bases numbered 6, after V lost 2 bases and J lost 7 bases. Full variable domain (outside the CDR3, taken from reference TRBV7-2 and TRBJ1-5): GAGVSQSPSNKVTEKGKDVELRCDPISGHTALYWYRQSLGQGLEFLIYFQGNSAPDKSGLPSDRFSAERTGGSVSTLTIQRTQQEDSAVYLCASSLWGQGGQPQHFGDGTRLSIL.

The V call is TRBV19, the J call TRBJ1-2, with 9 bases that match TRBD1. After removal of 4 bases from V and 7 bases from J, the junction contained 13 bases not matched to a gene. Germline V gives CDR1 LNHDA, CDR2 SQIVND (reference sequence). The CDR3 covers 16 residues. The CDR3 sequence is CASSNPAGQGSSGYTF. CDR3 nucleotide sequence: TGTGCCAGTAGTAATCCCGCGGGACAGGGTTCTTCTGGCTACACCTTC. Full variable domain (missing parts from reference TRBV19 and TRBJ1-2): DGGITQSPKYLFRKEGQNVTLSCEQNLNHDAMYWYRQDPGQGLRLIYYSQIVNDFQKGDIAEGYSVSREKKESFPLTVTSAQKNPTAFYLCASSNPAGQGSSGYTFGSGTRLTVV.

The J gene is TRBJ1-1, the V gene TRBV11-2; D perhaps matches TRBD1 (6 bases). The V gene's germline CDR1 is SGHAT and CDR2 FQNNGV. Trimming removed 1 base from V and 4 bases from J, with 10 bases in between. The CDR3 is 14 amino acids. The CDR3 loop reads CASSLAPGVTEAFF. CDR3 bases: TGTGCCAGCAGCTTAGCCCCAGGGGTCACTGAAGCTTTCTTT. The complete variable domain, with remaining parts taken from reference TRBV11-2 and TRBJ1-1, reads EAGVAQSPRYKIIEKRQSVAFWCNPISGHATLYWYQQILGQGPKLLIQFQNNGVVDDSQLPKDRFSAERLKGVDSTLKIQPAKLEDSAVYLCASSLAPGVTEAFFGQGTRLTVV.

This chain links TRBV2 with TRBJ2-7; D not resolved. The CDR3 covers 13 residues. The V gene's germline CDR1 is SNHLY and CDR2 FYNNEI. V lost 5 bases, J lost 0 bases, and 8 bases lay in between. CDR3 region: CASSFGPSYEQYF. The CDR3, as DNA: TGTGCCAGCAGTTTTGGCCCCTCCTACGAGCAGTACTTC.

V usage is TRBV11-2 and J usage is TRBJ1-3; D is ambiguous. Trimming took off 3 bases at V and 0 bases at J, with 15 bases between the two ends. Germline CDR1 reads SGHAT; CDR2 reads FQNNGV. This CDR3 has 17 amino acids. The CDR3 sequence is CASSFLREIYSGNTIYF. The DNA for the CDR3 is TGTGCCAGCAGCTTCTTGAGGGAGATATACTCTGGAAACACCATATATTTT.

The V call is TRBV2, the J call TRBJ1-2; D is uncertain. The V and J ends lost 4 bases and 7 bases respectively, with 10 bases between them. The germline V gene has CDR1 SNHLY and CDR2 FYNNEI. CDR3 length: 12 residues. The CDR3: CASSVSEAGYTF. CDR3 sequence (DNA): TGTGCCAGCAGTGTTTCGGAAGCTGGCTACACCTTC.

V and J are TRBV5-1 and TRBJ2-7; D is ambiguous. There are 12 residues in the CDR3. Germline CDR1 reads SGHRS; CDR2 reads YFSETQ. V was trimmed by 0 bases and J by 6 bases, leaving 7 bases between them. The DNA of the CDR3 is TGCGCCAGCAGCTTGGGGACGGGCGAGCAGTACTTC. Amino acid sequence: CASSLGTGEQYF.

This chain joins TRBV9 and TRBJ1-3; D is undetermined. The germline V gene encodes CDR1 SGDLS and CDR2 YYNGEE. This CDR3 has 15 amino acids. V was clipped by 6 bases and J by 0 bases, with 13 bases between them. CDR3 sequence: CASTQDGVSGNTIYF. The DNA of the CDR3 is TGTGCCAGCACCCAAGACGGTGTCTCTGGAAACACCATATATTTT.

CDR3 DNA: TGTGCCAGCAGCCCGGACAGCGGGGAGCTGTTTTTT. This sequence encodes CASSPDSGELFF. The rearrangement links TRBV6-1 to TRBJ2-2; perhaps TRBD1 as D (6 bases). V dropped 6 bases and J dropped 7 bases, with 9 bases sitting between them. Germline lookup yields CDR1 MNHNS and CDR2 SASEGT. The CDR3 length is 12 residues.

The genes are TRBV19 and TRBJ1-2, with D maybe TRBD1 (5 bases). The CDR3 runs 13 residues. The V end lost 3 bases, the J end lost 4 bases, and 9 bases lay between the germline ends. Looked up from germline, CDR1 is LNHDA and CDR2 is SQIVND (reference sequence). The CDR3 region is CASSMGLPYGYTF. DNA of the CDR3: TGTGCCAGTAGTATGGGGCTTCCCTATGGCTACACCTTC.

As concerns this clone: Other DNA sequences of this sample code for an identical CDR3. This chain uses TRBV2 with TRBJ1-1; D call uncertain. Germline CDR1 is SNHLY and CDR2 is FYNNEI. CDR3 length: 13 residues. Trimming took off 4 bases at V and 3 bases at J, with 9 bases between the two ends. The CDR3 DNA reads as TGTGCCAGCAGTGGAGGGTGGGACACTGAAGCTTTCTTT. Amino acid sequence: CASSGGWDTEAFF.

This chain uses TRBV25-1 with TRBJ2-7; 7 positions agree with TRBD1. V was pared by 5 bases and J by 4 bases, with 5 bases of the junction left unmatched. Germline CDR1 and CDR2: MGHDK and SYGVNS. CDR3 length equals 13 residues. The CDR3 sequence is CASSPRDRYEQYF. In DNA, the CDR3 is TGTGCCAGCAGTCCCCGGGACAGATACGAGCAGTACTTC.

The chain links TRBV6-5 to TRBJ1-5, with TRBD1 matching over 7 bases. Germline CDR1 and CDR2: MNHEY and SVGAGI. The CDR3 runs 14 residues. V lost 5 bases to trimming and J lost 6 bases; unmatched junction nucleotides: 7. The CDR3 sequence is CASSIDRVFQPQHF. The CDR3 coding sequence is TGTGCCAGCAGTATCGACAGGGTCTTTCAGCCCCAGCATTTT.

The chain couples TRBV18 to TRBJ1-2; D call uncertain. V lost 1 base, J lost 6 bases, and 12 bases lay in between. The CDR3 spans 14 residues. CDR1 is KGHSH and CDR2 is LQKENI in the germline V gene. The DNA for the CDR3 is TGTGCCAGCTCACCACTAGAAGGGTTAGATGGCTACACCTTC. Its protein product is CASSPLEGLDGYTF.

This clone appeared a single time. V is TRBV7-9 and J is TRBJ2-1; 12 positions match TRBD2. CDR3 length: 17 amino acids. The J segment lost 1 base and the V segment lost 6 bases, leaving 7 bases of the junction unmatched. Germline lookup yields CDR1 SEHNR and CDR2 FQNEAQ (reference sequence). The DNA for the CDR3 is TGTGCCAGCAGTCTGACTAGCGGGGGCCAATCCTACAATGAGCAGTTCTTC. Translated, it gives CASSLTSGGQSYNEQFF.

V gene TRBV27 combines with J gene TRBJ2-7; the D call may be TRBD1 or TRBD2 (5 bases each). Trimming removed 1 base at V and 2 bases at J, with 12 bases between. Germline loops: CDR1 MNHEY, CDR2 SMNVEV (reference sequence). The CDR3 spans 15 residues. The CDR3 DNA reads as TGTGCCAGCAGTTTATATCTGGGGCGGGCCTACGAGCAGTACTTC. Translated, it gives CASSLYLGRAYEQYF.

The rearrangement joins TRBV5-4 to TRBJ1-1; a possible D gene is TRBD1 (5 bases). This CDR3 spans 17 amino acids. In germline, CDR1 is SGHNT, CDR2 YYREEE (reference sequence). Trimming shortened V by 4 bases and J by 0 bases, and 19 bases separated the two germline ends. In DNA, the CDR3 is TGTGCCAGCAGCCCCGAAGCAGGGCTGCCCTTGAACACTGAAGCTTTCTTT. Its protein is CASSPEAGLPLNTEAFF.